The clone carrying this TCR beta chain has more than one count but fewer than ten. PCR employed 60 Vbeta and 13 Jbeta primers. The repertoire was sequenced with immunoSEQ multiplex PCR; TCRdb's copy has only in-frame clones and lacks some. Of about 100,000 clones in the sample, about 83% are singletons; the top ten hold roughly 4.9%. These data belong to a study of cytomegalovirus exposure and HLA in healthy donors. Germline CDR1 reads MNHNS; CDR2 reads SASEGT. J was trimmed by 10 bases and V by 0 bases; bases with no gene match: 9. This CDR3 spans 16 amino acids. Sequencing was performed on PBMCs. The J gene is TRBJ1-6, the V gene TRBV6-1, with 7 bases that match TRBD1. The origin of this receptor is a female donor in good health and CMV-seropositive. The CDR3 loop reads CASSEALTGYRSPLHF. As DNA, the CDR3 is TGTGCCAGCAGTGAAGCCCTGACAGGGTATAGGTCACCCCTCCACTTT.